This is a list of T cell receptor beta chains from one sample in a study of cytomegalovirus exposure and HLA in healthy donors. Data came from immunoSEQ multiplex PCR; TCRdb stores just in-frame clones and leaves some out. The sample records under 200,000 clones, about 80% being singletons. Sequenced material: PBMCs. The receptors derive from a man aged 25 to 40 in good health and CMV-seronegative. CDR3s include the opening cysteine and the closing phenylalanine or tryptophan. The order of the fields is J gene, D gene, V gene, clone size, CDR3 protein, CDR3 DNA. A D gene is named only where the DNA matches it firmly. Clone size is shown for a subset of rows, as once, few, many or a class of expanded clone.

TRBJ2-7,TRBD2,TRBV5-1,-,CASSPGDQRGRYEQYF,TGCGCCAGCAGCCCTGGGGACCAGCGGGGACGTTACGAGCAGTACTTC
TRBJ1-6,-,TRBV28,-,CASSSPPEGGVLTPLHF,TGTGCCAGCAGTTCCCCCCCGGAAGGGGGTGTTTTGACACCCCTCCACTTT
TRBJ2-7,TRBD2,TRBV5-1,-,CASSLGGGAGSYEQYF,TGCGCCAGCAGCTTGGGGGGAGGGGCGGGGAGTTACGAGCAGTACTTC
TRBJ2-1,TRBD2,TRBV30,-,CAWSVILAGGGGEQFF,TGTGCCTGGAGTGTGATCTTAGCGGGGGGGGGAGGTGAGCAGTTCTTC
TRBJ2-5,-,TRBV7-2,-,CASSLGPGQETQYF,TGTGCCAGCAGCTTAGGTCCGGGCCAAGAGACCCAGTACTTC
TRBJ1-1,-,TRBV5-5,-,CASSLWLGGAFF,TGTGCCAGCAGCTTGTGGCTCGGCGGGGCTTTCTTT
TRBJ1-1,-,TRBV4-3,-,CASSQDEETEAFF,TGCGCCAGCAGCCAAGATGAGGAGACTGAAGCTTTCTTT
TRBJ1-1,-,TRBV30,-,CAWTRDFTEAFF,TGTGCCTGGACCAGGGATTTCACTGAAGCTTTCTTT
TRBJ2-7,-,TRBV5-6,-,CASSVGHIYEQYF,TGTGCCAGCAGCGTGGGACACATATACGAGCAGTACTTC
TRBJ1-2,TRBD1,TRBV7-9,-,CASSPQGAFGGYTF,TGTGCCAGCAGCCCGCAGGGGGCCTTCGGCGGCTACACCTTC
TRBJ2-6,TRBD1,TRBV7-9,-,CASSHLLGQGAGGANVLTF,TGTGCCAGCAGCCACCTTCTGGGACAGGGGGCGGGGGGGGCCAACGTCCTGACTTTC
TRBJ1-4,-,TRBV4-1,-,CASSQEAGATNEKLFF,TGCGCCAGCAGCCAAGAGGCAGGTGCAACTAATGAAAAACTGTTTTTT
TRBJ2-7,TRBD1,TRBV18,-,CASSPPGQGVTYEQYF,TGTGCCAGCTCACCACCGGGACAGGGGGTTACCTACGAGCAGTACTTC
TRBJ2-3,TRBD2,TRBV5-4,-,CASSLELAGRSDTQYF,TGTGCCAGCAGCTTGGAACTAGCGGGGCGTTCAGATACGCAGTATTTT
TRBJ1-1,-,TRBV7-9,-,CASSLVAGTEAFF,TGTGCCAGCAGCTTAGTGGCGGGGACTGAAGCTTTCTTT
TRBJ2-1,-,TRBV6-1,-,CASSDGSSYNEQFF,TGTGCCAGCAGTGACGGGAGCTCCTACAATGAGCAGTTCTTC
TRBJ2-1,TRBD2,TRBV19,-,CASRSTGGRLNEQFF,TGTGCCAGTAGATCCACGGGAGGGAGACTGAATGAGCAGTTCTTC
TRBJ1-4,TRBD1,TRBV19,-,CASSARQGGGEKLFF,TGTGCCAGTAGTGCCCGACAGGGCGGAGGTGAAAAACTGTTTTTT
TRBJ2-7,TRBD2,TRBV28,-,CASLRLAITHYEQYF,TGTGCCAGTCTGAGACTAGCAATCACCCACTACGAGCAGTACTTC
TRBJ2-1,-,TRBV27,-,CASSITWGVEQLF,TGTGCCAGCAGTATCACCTGGGGGGTTGAGCAGCTCTTC
TRBJ2-7,TRBD1,TRBV5-1,-,CASSSTGAEAYEQYF,TGCGCCAGCAGCTCAACAGGGGCAGAGGCCTACGAGCAGTACTTC
TRBJ2-2,-,TRBV5-1,-,CASSSLAEGAAGELFF,TGCGCCAGCAGCTCCCTTGCCGAAGGGGCGGCCGGGGAGCTGTTTTTT
TRBJ2-7,-,TRBV10-3,-,CAISGVSYEQYF,TGTGCCATCAGTGGAGTGTCCTACGAGCAGTACTTC
TRBJ1-5,-,TRBV28,-,CASTPPRAGNQPQHF,TGTGCCAGCACTCCCCCGAGAGCGGGCAATCAGCCCCAGCATTTT
TRBJ1-1,-,TRBV4-3,-,CASSQDLYVSAREKAFF,TGCGCCAGCAGCCAAGATCTTTACGTGAGCGCCCGGGAGAAAGCTTTCTTT
TRBJ1-5,-,TRBV30,-,CAWTRSGGNQPQHF,TGTGCCTGGACCCGGTCGGGGGGCAATCAGCCCCAGCATTTT
TRBJ2-5,-,TRBV10-3,-,CAISPLPYSEAETQYF,TGTGCCATCAGTCCACTACCTTATAGCGAAGCGGAGACCCAGTACTTC
TRBJ2-7,-,TRBV6-1,-,CASESLALYYEQYF,TGTGCCAGCGAGAGTTTAGCCCTTTACTACGAGCAGTACTTC
TRBJ2-7,-,TRBV6-1,-,CASSEQGSYEQYF,TGTGCCAGCAGTGAACAGGGGTCCTACGAGCAGTACTTC
TRBJ2-5,-,TRBV6-5,-,CASSRKQGSKETQYF,TGTGCCAGCAGTAGGAAACAGGGATCTAAAGAGACCCAGTACTTC
TRBJ2-7,TRBD1,TRBV28,once,CASSSDRGPYEQYF,TGTGCCAGCAGTTCGGACAGGGGGCCCTACGAGCAGTACTTC
TRBJ1-3,-,TRBV7-2,-,CASSLGVVNSGNTIYF,TGTGCCAGCAGCTTAGGCGTCGTTAACTCTGGAAACACCATATATTTT
TRBJ2-7,TRBD1,TRBV5-4,-,CASSFLQGGYEQYF,TGTGCCAGCAGCTTTTTACAGGGGGGCTACGAGCAGTACTTC
TRBJ1-1,-,TRBV5-1,-,CASRQSNRENTEAFF,TGCGCCAGCAGACAAAGCAACAGGGAGAACACTGAAGCTTTCTTT
TRBJ1-2,-,TRBV14,-,CASSQGQGTLINYGYTF,TGTGCCAGCAGCCAAGGGCAGGGCACACTTATTAACTATGGCTACACCTTC
TRBJ2-7,-,TRBV5-8,-,CASRAVNYEQYF,TGTGCCAGCAGGGCAGTCAACTACGAGCAGTACTTC
TRBJ1-1,TRBD1,TRBV11-1,-,CASSPDRGRHTEAFF,TGTGCCAGCAGCCCCGACAGGGGGCGGCACACTGAAGCTTTCTTT
TRBJ1-5,-,TRBV7-3,few,CASSLTSGYSNQPQHF,TGTGCCAGCAGCTTAACTAGCGGGTATAGCAATCAGCCCCAGCATTTT
TRBJ2-5,TRBD1,TRBV6-5,-,CASSYAQGAETQYF,TGTGCCAGCAGCTACGCACAGGGGGCAGAGACCCAGTACTTC
TRBJ2-7,TRBD2,TRBV7-8,-,CASSLDSGGYEQYF,TGTGCCAGCAGCTTAGATAGCGGGGGTTACGAGCAGTACTTC
TRBJ1-1,-,TRBV7-8,once,CASSLLQDTEAFF,TGTGCCAGCAGCTTACTACAGGACACTGAAGCTTTCTTT
TRBJ1-3,-,TRBV6-5,-,CASSYTWGDSGNTIYF,TGTGCCAGCAGTTACACTTGGGGGGACTCTGGAAACACCATATATTTT
TRBJ2-7,TRBD1,TRBV15,-,CATSRDVYGQGSYEQYF,TGTGCCACCAGCAGAGACGTCTACGGACAGGGATCCTACGAGCAGTACTTC
TRBJ2-5,-,TRBV25-1,-,CASSEFSQNQETQYF,TGTGCCAGCAGTGAATTCAGTCAGAACCAAGAGACCCAGTACTTC
TRBJ1-4,-,TRBV5-5,-,CASSPAGISEKLFF,TGTGCCAGCAGCCCGGCGGGTATTAGTGAAAAACTGTTTTTT
TRBJ2-5,TRBD2,TRBV5-6,-,CASSWGRDSKQYF,TGTGCCAGCAGCTGGGGGAGGGATTCAAAGCAGTACTTC
TRBJ2-7,TRBD1,TRBV10-3,-,CAISGRPGQGGEQYF,TGTGCCATCAGTGGACGACCGGGACAGGGGGGCGAGCAGTACTTC
TRBJ1-6,TRBD1,TRBV27,-,CASSQDRGSFTLHF,TGTGCCAGCAGCCAGGACAGGGGGTCCTTCACCCTCCACTTT
TRBJ1-1,TRBD1,TRBV2,-,CASTGQWNTEAFF,TGTGCCAGTACGGGACAGTGGAACACTGAAGCTTTCTTT
TRBJ2-4,TRBD2,TRBV19,-,CASSIDRLAGGRIRNIQYF,TGTGCCAGTAGTATAGATCGACTAGCGGGGGGCCGTATTCGAAACATTCAGTACTTC
TRBJ2-1,-,TRBV4-3,-,CASSQESLDLYNEQFF,TGCGCCAGCAGCCAAGAGTCACTAGATCTCTACAATGAGCAGTTCTTC